The 17 T cell receptor beta chains below all came from one sample that was sequenced in a study of CXCR3-negative and CXCR3-positive naive CD8 T cells (dated by TCRdb to between 2018 and 2021). The sequencer was a NextSeq 550. The Human TCR Profiling Kit (MiLaboratory) was used to make UMI-labeled 5' RACE TRB cDNA libraries. Reprocessed by TCRdb, the reads give a single entry per CDR3 protein sequence, without DNA. In this sample's table one finds 8,800 or so distinct CDR3 sequences. Of the sample, about 2.4% falls within the top ten clones. The sequenced sample was naive CXCR3- CD8+ T cells from blood. The cell subset or site label on this specimen signifies: CD45RO-CCR7+CD27+CD95- naive CD8+ T cells lacking CXCR3 (TNR3-). These receptors originate from a human donor in good health. Some clones in this sample may be carry-over from other donors' samples.

The chain joins TRBV7-2 to TRBJ2-1. CDR1 SGHTA and CDR2 FQGNSA come from the germline V gene. The CDR3 has 13 residues. CDR3 in amino acids: CASSLLALQEQFF.

Its frequency marks this clonotype as medium-sized. The V call is TRBV27, the J call TRBJ2-1; TCRdb proposes TRBD1, but this gene call is untestable without DNA. Germline values: CDR1 MNHEY, CDR2 SMNVEV (reference sequence). CDR3 length: 12 amino acids. The CDR3 spells CASSQGANEQFF.

The chain carries TRBV7-3 and TRBJ2-1; no DNA is available, so the TRBD2 call from TCRdb remains unchecked. This CDR3 is built from 15 residues. The germline gives CDR1 SGHTA, CDR2 FQGTGA. The CDR3 region is CASSFAGGTYNEQFF.

This clonotype is labeled medium-sized based on frequency. The chain carries TRBV12-3 or TRBV12-4 and TRBJ2-7; TCRdb proposes TRBD1, but this gene call is untestable without DNA. The CDR3 sequence is 15 residues long. The CDR3 reads CASSPSGTGTLEQYF.

The chain joins TRBV27 to TRBJ2-3; TCRdb lists TRBD1, though no DNA is available to test this call. The germline V gene has CDR1 MNHEY and CDR2 SMNVEV (reference sequence). The CDR3 sequence is 15 residues long. CDR3 residues: CASSFRDTVTDTQYF.

The chain uses TRBV3-1 and TRBJ2-7. CDR3 length: 14 residues. The germline V gene has CDR1 LGHDT and CDR2 YNNKEL (reference sequence). Here the CDR3 reads CASSLDQRYYEQYF.

This rearrangement joins TRBV15 to TRBJ2-7. Germline V gives CDR1 LNHNV, CDR2 YYDKDF (reference sequence). The CDR3 has 14 amino acids. The CDR3 here is CATSRGRNSYEQYF.

The chain recombines TRBV12-3 or TRBV12-4 with TRBJ2-7. The length of the CDR3 is 15 residues. CDR3 sequence: CASSLSARVGYEQYF.

This chain connects TRBV29-1 to TRBJ2-1. The CDR3 extends over 16 amino acids. Germline CDR1 SQVTM, CDR2 ANQGSEA. This CDR3 reads CSVEDLRGATYNEQFF.

This clonotype registers medium-sized (0.01 to 0.1%) by frequency. V usage is TRBV29-1 and J usage is TRBJ2-1. Germline V CDR1 and CDR2: SQVTM, ANQGSEA. This CDR3 spans 15 amino acids. The CDR3 spells CSVVGLASSYNEQFF.

The rearrangement joins TRBV4-1 to TRBJ2-2. The CDR3 totals 15 residues. Germline CDR1 and CDR2: MGHRA and YSYEKL. The CDR3 here is CASSIRAPNTGELFF.

The chain is built from TRBV15 and TRBJ2-3; the D call from TCRdb, TRBD2, cannot be confirmed without DNA. CDR3 length: 16 amino acids. Looked up from germline, CDR1 is LNHNV and CDR2 is YYDKDF (reference sequence). The CDR3: CATSPTSGGNTDTQYF.

The gene calls are TRBV6-5 and TRBJ2-5; TCRdb indicates TRBD2, and absent DNA this call remains unverified. CDR1 MNHEY and CDR2 SVGAGI come from the germline V gene. This CDR3 region has 14 residues. The CDR3 spells CASSGLAGAETQYF.

The chain employs TRBV6-5 and TRBJ1-1. CDR1 and CDR2 from the germline V gene are MNHEY and SVGAGI. This CDR3 comprises 13 residues. This CDR3 is CASRSVGNTEAFF.

The chain combines TRBV4-1 with TRBJ1-2; TCRdb's D call of TRBD1 is untestable without DNA. Germline V gene data show CDR1 as MGHRA and CDR2 as YSYEKL. The CDR3 loop spans 15 amino acids. The CDR3 sequence: CASSQDQGTGYGYTF.

This clonotype shows up as medium-sized by frequency. This CDR3 is CSARLEVRPNTEAFF. This chain links TRBV20-1 with TRBJ1-1. CDR3 length: 15 residues. Germline CDR1 reads DFQATT; CDR2 reads SNEGSKA (reference sequence).

This chain connects TRBV29-1 to TRBJ2-1. The germline V gene has CDR1 SQVTM and CDR2 ANQGSEA. The CDR3 covers 14 residues. CDR3: CSVNSVRSYNEQFF.